A selection of T cell receptor beta chains follows, all from one sample in a study of cytomegalovirus exposure and HLA in healthy donors. Profiled with immunoSEQ multiplex PCR; TCRdb holds only in-frame clones, not every one. The data hold fewer than 90,000 clones, with 70% to 80% observed a single time. Sequenced sample: PBMCs. The receptor source for this set is a woman aged 40 to 50 in good health and CMV-seropositive. The CDR3 runs from the conserved cysteine through the conserved F or W. A D gene is named only where the DNA matches it firmly. Clone size is not always given. Where it is, it says once, few, many or a class for expanded clones.

clone_size j_call v_call d_call cdr3_nt cdr3_aa
few TRBJ1-1 TRBV19 NA TGTGCCAGTAGTCCGGGGTTAACTGAAGCTTTCTTT CASSPGLTEAFF
NA TRBJ2-5 TRBV2 NA TGTGCCGTAAATGGCGGACAAGAGACCCAGTACTTC CAVNGGQETQYF
NA TRBJ1-5 TRBV30 NA TGTGCCTGGAGTTCTACAGGGAATCAGCCCCAGCATTTT CAWSSTGNQPQHF
NA TRBJ2-1 TRBV29-1 NA TGCAGCGTTGAAGATAGCCGTAGCTCCTACAATGAGCAGTTCTTC CSVEDSRSSYNEQFF
NA TRBJ1-1 TRBV19 NA TGTGCCAGTAGTGTAGTGCGACACTTGAACACTGAAGCTTTCTTT CASSVVRHLNTEAFF
NA TRBJ1-5 TRBV19 TRBD1 TGTGCCAGTACCCTGTGGGCCCCGAGACAGGGTAGCAATCAGCCCCAGCATTTT CASTLWAPRQGSNQPQHF
few TRBJ1-3 TRBV7-8 NA TGTGCCAGCAGCTTAGTAGGGGGAGGAAACACCATATATTTT CASSLVGGGNTIYF
once TRBJ1-2 TRBV18 NA TGTGCCAGCTCCCTGACGGATCGGGGCTATGGCTACACCTTC CASSLTDRGYGYTF
NA TRBJ1-3 TRBV19 NA TGTGCCAGTAGTAAAGTGAGCTCTGGAAACACCATATATTTT CASSKVSSGNTIYF
NA TRBJ2-2 TRBV19 TRBD2 TGTGCCAGTAGCGGACTAGCGGGAGAGGTTGGCACCGGGGAGCTGTTTTTT CASSGLAGEVGTGELFF
NA TRBJ2-5 TRBV19 TRBD1 TGTGCCAGTAGTATGACGGGACAGCTCCAAGAGACCCAGTACTTC CASSMTGQLQETQYF
NA TRBJ1-4 TRBV2 TRBD1 TGTGCCAGCAGGGCAACAGGGGGAATTAATGAAAAACTGTTTTTT CASRATGGINEKLFF
NA TRBJ2-2 TRBV6-4 NA TGTGCCAGCAGTCTTCGAGACACCGGGGAGCTGTTTTTT CASSLRDTGELFF
NA TRBJ2-5 TRBV10-1 TRBD1 TGCGCCAGCAGTGAGACAGAAGGGGGCGAGACCCAGTACTTC CASSETEGGETQYF
once TRBJ1-2 TRBV11-2 NA TGTGCCAGCAGCCCCGCGGAACGGGGGGACTATGGCTACACCTTC CASSPAERGDYGYTF
once TRBJ1-3 TRBV9 NA TGTGCCAGCCAGGGACATCAAGGAAACACCATATATTTT CASQGHQGNTIYF
NA TRBJ2-7 TRBV14 NA TGTGCCAGCAGCCTTGCGGCAGTCTACGAGCAGTACTTC CASSLAAVYEQYF
NA TRBJ2-3 TRBV13 TRBD1 TGTGCCAGCAGCCCGGGACAGGGGCGGGGAGATACGCAGTATTTT CASSPGQGRGDTQYF
NA TRBJ2-7 TRBV9 NA TGTGCCAGCAGCGTAGCTGAATCCAGGGTTTACGAGCAGTACTTC CASSVAESRVYEQYF
NA TRBJ2-3 TRBV28 NA TGTGCCAGCAGTTTATCGGGGGCAGATACGCAGTATTTT CASSLSGADTQYF
NA TRBJ2-1 TRBV7-3 TRBD1 TGTGCCAGCAGCTTGACATCGGACAGGGGAGTAAATGAGCAGTTCTTC CASSLTSDRGVNEQFF
few TRBJ1-1 TRBV13 NA TGTGCCAGCAGCGTAGCGGGACAGAACACTGAAGCTTTCTTT CASSVAGQNTEAFF
NA TRBJ2-3 TRBV7-9 TRBD2 TGTGCCAGCAGCCCACGACTAGCGGGGTTCGGCACAGATACGCAGTATTTT CASSPRLAGFGTDTQYF